This TCR beta chain appears in the sequencing data of a study of Ad26.COV2.S vaccination and SARS-CoV-2 variants. Study-level background: Within the COV1001 Ad26.COV2.S trial arm, the donor was enrolled. Intramuscular Ad26.COV2.S at 5x10^10 or 1x10^11 viral particles. General study results and limits: There was reportedly substantial breadth in spike-specific CD8+ and CD4+ T cell responses after vaccination.

This clone has only one observation. Antigen unknown. Described treatment: roughly 19 received Ad26.COV2.S at low or high dose, single or two shots; about 5 received placebo; per-sample allocation not given. Sampling took place 63 days after the first vaccine or placebo injection. Data came from immunoSEQ multiplex PCR; TCRdb stores just in-frame clones and leaves some out. The sample holds approximately 450,000 clones, 90% seen once. The CDR3 is 18 residues long. The V gene lost 3 bases and the J gene lost 0 bases, with 15 bases spanning the gap. Germline-derived CDR1 and CDR2 are LNHDA and SQIVND (reference sequence).

V and J are TRBV19 and TRBJ1-6; D is possibly TRBD1 (6 bases). Sequences were derived from peripheral blood, sampled in a trial of Ad26.COV2.S vaccine versus placebo. The source is a person aged 18-65 years who received the Ad26.COV2.S COVID-19 vaccine or a placebo. The CDR3 sequence: CASSIGQRSSSYNSPLHF. CDR3 nucleotide sequence: TGTGCCAGTAGTATCGGACAGCGATCAAGCTCCTATAATTCACCCCTCCACTTT.